Shown below are 13 T cell receptor beta chains from a single sample sequenced in a study of T cells in Graves' hyperthyroidism and ophthalmopathy. TCR beta CDR3 region amplification was performed from RNA transcripts. The study used the HTBI primer set for a first-round RT-PCR of the TCR CDR3. A single record per CDR3 protein comes from TCRdb applying MiXCR to the multiplex PCR reads. The repertoire consists of about 160,000 distinct CDR3 sequences, with about a tenth occurring once and the leading ten covering less than 25%. Sequenced material: blood. The source is a young woman with Graves' hyperthyroidism that later progressed to Graves' ophthalmopathy.

This clonotype was detected many times. The chain carries TRBV20-1 and TRBJ2-7, with D perhaps TRBD2 (6 bases). The V gene lost 1 base and the J gene lost 4 bases, with 14 bases spanning the gap. This CDR3 region has 14 residues. The V gene's germline CDR1 is DFQATT and CDR2 SNEGSKA (reference sequence). This chain's CDR3 is CSARGVSGSYEQYF. In nucleotides, the CDR3 is TGCAGTGCTAGAGGCGTTAGCGGATCATACGAGCAGTACTTC.

This clonotype has only a few counts. This chain uses TRBV29-1 with TRBJ1-2; 8 nucleotides agree with TRBD1. CDR1 is SQVTM, CDR2 ANQGSEA, per germline. The CDR3 is 13 residues long. The CDR3 bases are TGCAGTGACACAGGGGGAGAGAACTATGGCTACACCTTC. Protein product: CSDTGGENYGYTF.

The chain combines TRBV19 with TRBJ1-2; no reliable D call. The CDR3 is made up of 14 amino acids. Germline V lookup: CDR1 LNHDA, CDR2 SQIVND (reference sequence). V shed 5 bases and J shed 3 bases, with 13 bases lying between them. CDR3 DNA: TGTGCCAGTAGTGCTATGGAGAGGCACTATGGCTACACCTTC. Translating gives CASSAMERHYGYTF.

This clonotype was counted only a few times. This sequence joins TRBV4-1 and TRBJ1-5; TRBD1 is a possible D gene (5 bases). The V gene lost 5 bases and the J gene lost 4 bases, with 21 bases spanning the gap. The CDR3 consists of 17 residues. Germline V gives CDR1 MGHRA, CDR2 YSYEKL. The CDR3 coding sequence is TGCGCCAGCAGCTCACCACCGACAGCGTCAGGAAATCAGCCCCAGCATTTT. Protein product: CASSSPPTASGNQPQHF.

This clonotype was seen a few times. Being one base from a much bigger clone, this may be a read error. The chain joins TRBV11-2 to TRBJ1-2, with 8 bases identical to TRBD1. CDR3 length: 19 amino acids. Trimming cost V 5 bases and J 2 bases; bases outside gene matches: 19. Germline V gene sequence: CDR1 SGHAT, CDR2 FQNNGV. CDR3 nucleotides: TGTGCCAGCAGCGCACCAGGGGGCCCCCTTCGAGAGGGCAACTATGGCTACACCTTC. This codes for CASSAPGGPLREGNYGYTF. Variable domain in full (rest from reference TRBV11-2 and TRBJ1-2): EAGVAQSPRYKIIEKRQSVAFWCNPISGHATLYWYQQILGQGPKLLIQFQNNGVVDDSQLPKDRFSAERLKGVDSTLKIQPAKLEDSAVYLCASSAPGGPLREGNYGYTFGSGTRLTVV.

This clonotype showed up many times. The rearrangement links TRBV30 to TRBJ2-2; 10 bases agree with TRBD2. Germline V gene data show CDR1 as GTSNPN and CDR2 as SVGIG (reference sequence). The CDR3 length is 17 residues. The trim removed 3 bases at V and 4 bases at J, leaving 11 bases unmatched. For the CDR3, the DNA is TGTGCCTGGAGCAGGGCTCGGACTAGCGGAGTCACCGGGGAGCTGTTTTTT. It encodes CAWSRARTSGVTGELFF.

The gene calls are TRBV9 and TRBJ2-7, with D maybe TRBD1 (5 bases). The germline V gene has CDR1 SGDLS and CDR2 YYNGEE. The CDR3 length is 17 residues. V was pared by 4 bases and J by 4 bases, with 24 bases between. CDR3 coding DNA: TGTGCCAGCAGCCCCTTTGGACACACCAGAACAAAGTACGAGCAGTACTTC. It codes for CASSPFGHTRTKYEQYF.

This clonotype has ten or more counts. This chain connects TRBV3-1 to TRBJ1-2; no reliable D call. The CDR3 is made up of 14 amino acids. V lost 0 bases, J lost 9 bases, and 14 bases lay in between. Germline V gives CDR1 LGHDT, CDR2 YNNKEL (reference sequence). CDR3 in DNA: TGTGCCAGCAGCCAAGATTTGACGGAGATGAGCTACACCTTC. Translation: CASSQDLTEMSYTF.

This clonotype has a count of ten or more. The rearrangement links TRBV11-3 to TRBJ2-1, with 7 bases aligning to TRBD1. CDR1 and CDR2 from the germline V gene are SGHNT and YENEEA. The CDR3 spans 15 residues. V dropped 5 bases and J dropped 2; count of bases not matched to a gene: 6. This CDR3 is CASSLRDSPYNEQFF. CDR3 nucleotides: TGTGCCAGCAGCCTTAGGGACAGCCCCTACAATGAGCAGTTCTTC.

At least ten counts were recorded for this clonotype. The chain joins TRBV30 to TRBJ1-4; 9 bases agree with TRBD1. The trim removed 2 bases at V and 8 bases at J, leaving 15 bases unmatched. Germline assignment: CDR1 GTSNPN and CDR2 SVGIG (reference sequence). The CDR3 is made up of 17 amino acids. The CDR3 region is CAWSLPGTGLFREKLFF. DNA for the CDR3: TGTGCCTGGAGTCTTCCCGGGACAGGGCTATTTCGGGAAAAACTGTTTTTT.

In DNA, the CDR3 is TGTGCCCAAACAAGAATCGAATACAATGAGCAGTTCTTC. Translation gives CAQTRIEYNEQFF. This chain joins TRBV30 and TRBJ2-1, with no clear D. Germline V CDR1 and CDR2: GTSNPN, SVGIG (reference sequence). V lost 8 bases, J lost 4 bases, and 15 bases lay in between. CDR3 length: 13 residues.

The chain uses TRBV28 and TRBJ2-3; D perhaps matches TRBD1 (6 bases). Trimming shortened V by 3 bases and J by 2 bases, and 9 bases separated the two germline ends. The CDR3 spans 14 residues. Per the germline V gene, CDR1 is MDHEN and CDR2 is SYDVKM. The CDR3 is CASSFKGVTDTQYF. DNA of the CDR3: TGTGCCAGCAGTTTTAAGGGGGTCACAGATACGCAGTATTTT.

This clonotype has a count of ten or more. The chain is built from TRBV6-1 and TRBJ1-5, with unresolved D. CDR3 size: 14 residues. CDR1 is MNHNS, CDR2 SASEGT, per germline. The V gene lost 7 bases and the J gene lost 1 base, with 11 bases spanning the gap. This CDR3 reads CASILGISNQPQHF. CDR3 DNA sequence: TGTGCCAGCATATTAGGGATAAGCAATCAGCCCCAGCATTTT.